Listed here are 24 T cell receptor beta chains from one sample, sequenced in a study of CD8 T cells in ankylosing spondylitis. Each CDR3 protein gets one entry after TCRdb re-called the 5' RACE reads with MiXCR. The data show 300,000 to 350,000 distinct CDR3 sequences, with around 10% seen just once and more than 7% held by the top ten. The sequenced material came from blood, either unsorted or a sorted T cell fraction (not recorded which). These receptors originate from a female donor with ankylosing spondylitis or in good health (not recorded which).

Turning to this clonotype: A much larger clonotype is one base distant, so this may be a read error. This rearrangement joins TRBV5-1 to TRBJ1-1, with D possibly being TRBD1 (5 bases). Trimming removed 4 bases from V and 7 bases from J, with 20 bases in between. From germline, CDR1 is SGHRS and CDR2 YFSETQ. CDR3 length equals 15 residues. DNA for the CDR3: TGCGCCAGCAGCCCCGGTCTCAGGGTGGGTATTGAAGCTTTCTTT. Amino acids: CASSPGLRVGIEAFF.

This clonotype came up many times. The chain recombines TRBV20-1 with TRBJ2-1; D not resolved. In germline, CDR1 is DFQATT, CDR2 SNEGSKA (reference sequence). V shed 3 bases and J shed 10 bases, with 13 bases lying between them. The CDR3 covers 12 residues. The DNA for the CDR3 is TGCAGTGCTAGTTGGGTAGCCGGGGAGCAGTTCTTC. Protein sequence: CSASWVAGEQFF.

This clonotype turned up a few times. The chain carries TRBV7-2 and TRBJ2-2; no clear D gene. In germline, CDR1 is SGHTA, CDR2 FQGNSA. V was shortened by 5 bases and J by 5 bases, with 12 bases between the two germline ends. There are 14 residues in the CDR3. The CDR3 sequence: CASSPTRVTGELFF. CDR3 DNA sequence: TGTGCCAGCAGCCCTACTCGGGTAACCGGGGAGCTGTTTTTT. Looking up the rest from reference TRBV7-2 and TRBJ2-2 gives the full variable domain: GAGVSQSPSNKVTEKGKDVELRCDPISGHTALYWYRQSLGQGLEFLIYFQGNSAPDKSGLPSDRFSAERTGGSVSTLTIQRTQQEDSAVYLCASSPTRVTGELFFGEGSRLTVL.

This rearrangement joins TRBV18 to TRBJ2-7; D is uncertain. The germline V gene has CDR1 KGHSH and CDR2 LQKENI. Trimming left V 1 base short and J 5 bases short, with 15 bases between. The CDR3 contains 15 residues. CDR3 in amino acids: CASSPQADNYHEQYF. The CDR3 bases are TGTGCCAGCTCACCACAGGCCGATAACTACCACGAGCAGTACTTC.

This clonotype was detected many times. This rearrangement joins TRBV20-1 to TRBJ1-2; the D is unclear. V lost 3 bases, J lost 2 bases, and 7 bases lay in between. CDR1 and CDR2 (germline): DFQATT, SNEGSKA (reference sequence). The CDR3 is 12 amino acids. Here the CDR3 DNA reads TGCAGTGCTAGCCCACTGAACTATGGCTACACCTTC. Its protein product is CSASPLNYGYTF.

The gene calls are TRBV5-5 and TRBJ2-3; possibly TRBD2 for D (6 bases). The CDR3 is 13 residues long. Germline CDR1 and CDR2: SGHKS and YYEKEE (reference sequence). Between the trimmed V and J ends, which lost 3 bases and 8 bases, there was a span of 13 bases. CDR3 coding DNA: TGTGCCAGCAGCTGGCGGGGCGAGGGTACGCAGTATTTT. Its translation: CASSWRGEGTQYF.

In this sample, this clonotype turned up a few times. This sequence joins TRBV7-9 and TRBJ2-7; the match to TRBD2 covers 9 bases. J was trimmed by 2 bases and V by 2 bases; bases with no gene match: 4. From germline, CDR1 is SEHNR and CDR2 FQNEAQ (reference sequence). This CDR3 has 15 residues. This CDR3 is CASSLPSGKPYEQYF. CDR3 in DNA: TGTGCCAGCAGCTTACCTAGCGGGAAACCCTACGAGCAGTACTTC.

This clonotype was picked up many times. The chain couples TRBV20-1 to TRBJ2-3; 9 bases agree with TRBD1. The junction had 7 bases not matched to a gene; V was cut back by 0 bases and J by 6 bases. CDR1 is DFQATT and CDR2 is SNEGSKA in the germline V gene (reference sequence). CDR3 size: 15 residues. The CDR3 DNA follows: TGCAGTGCTAGAGATAGCTGGACAGGGGTCGATACGCAGTATTTT. Its translation: CSARDSWTGVDTQYF.

The rearrangement links TRBV11-3 to TRBJ2-1, with TRBD1 matching 7 bases. CDR3 size: 16 residues. The J segment lost 3 bases and the V segment lost 6 bases, leaving 11 bases of the junction unmatched. The germline V gene encodes CDR1 SGHNT and CDR2 YENEEA. CDR3 DNA: TGTGCCAGCAGGTCGGTGCCGGGACAGCGCTACAATGAGCAGTTCTTC. It codes for CASRSVPGQRYNEQFF.

V usage is TRBV3-1 and J usage is TRBJ1-2; no clear D gene. Looked up from germline, CDR1 is LGHDT and CDR2 is YNNKEL (reference sequence). The length of the CDR3 is 14 residues. V lost 4 bases and J 8 bases, leaving 17 bases between the germline ends. Here the CDR3 DNA reads TGTGCCAGCAGCCCGGCCCCGGGCAGGCAGGGCTACACCTTC. Its protein product is CASSPAPGRQGYTF. The whole variable domain, filled in from reference TRBV3-1 and TRBJ1-2, reads DTAVSQTPKYLVTQMGNDKSIKCEQNLGHDTMYWYKQDSKKFLKIMFSYNNKELIINETVPNRFSPKSPDKAHLNLHINSLELGDSAVYFCASSPAPGRQGYTFGSGTRLTVV.

This clonotype was picked up many times. This chain joins TRBV7-9 and TRBJ2-2, with a weak D call TRBD1 (6 bases). This CDR3 is built from 15 residues. Germline assignment: CDR1 SEHNR and CDR2 FQNEAQ (reference sequence). The V and J ends lost 5 bases and 6 bases respectively, with 16 bases between them. The CDR3 sequence is CASSAPQGLAGELFF. The CDR3, as DNA: TGTGCCAGCAGCGCCCCACAGGGTTTGGCCGGGGAGCTGTTTTTT.

The genes are TRBV5-1 and TRBJ2-7; D call uncertain. Trimming removed 0 bases from V and 5 bases from J, with 15 bases in between. Per germline, CDR1 SGHRS and CDR2 YFSETQ. The length of the CDR3 is 15 residues. The CDR3 DNA follows: TGCGCCAGCAGCTTGGCGGGCGTCGCGCCCAACGAGCAGTACTTC. It codes for CASSLAGVAPNEQYF.

This clonotype was recorded many times. The rearrangement links TRBV5-5 to TRBJ1-5, with D maybe TRBD1 (6 bases). Germline CDR1 is SGHKS and CDR2 is YYEKEE (reference sequence). The CDR3 loop spans 17 amino acids. V lost 4 bases, J lost 0 bases, and 17 bases lay in between. CDR3 in amino acids: CASSPSWGALSNQPQHF. CDR3 DNA sequence: TGTGCCAGCAGCCCGTCCTGGGGGGCCCTTAGCAATCAGCCCCAGCATTTT.

This clonotype was detected a few times. This chain links TRBV28 with TRBJ1-4; D not certain. The CDR3 consists of 13 residues. CDR1 is MDHEN and CDR2 is SYDVKM in the germline V gene. V lost 8 bases, J lost 1 base, and 8 bases lay in between. CDR3 in amino acids: CASGGKTNEKLFF. The CDR3 DNA follows: TGTGCCAGCGGCGGAAAAACTAATGAAAAACTGTTTTTT.

This clonotype was found many times. This rearrangement joins TRBV2 to TRBJ1-5, with D uncertain. The length of the CDR3 is 11 residues. The germline V gene encodes CDR1 SNHLY and CDR2 FYNNEI. V lost 8 bases to trimming and J lost 12 bases, with 14 bases between them. The CDR3 spells CASRRMAFQHF. CDR3 DNA: TGTGCCAGCCGCCGGATGGCGTTCCAGCATTTT.

The rearrangement uses TRBV12-2 and TRBJ1-5; the table's D call, TRBD1, was not checked against the DNA. TRBV12-2 is annotated as a pseudogene. The CDR3 sequence is 15 residues long. The CDR3 sequence is CASRLADQGCQPQHF. The CDR3 coding sequence is TGTGCAAGTCGCTTAGCGGACCAGGGTTGTCAGCCCCAGCATTTT.

The chain employs TRBV27 and TRBJ2-7, with D unresolved. This CDR3 contains 13 residues. Germline CDR1 MNHEY, CDR2 SMNVEV (reference sequence). V was cut by 4 bases and J by 4 bases, with 11 bases left in between. The DNA of the CDR3 is TGTGCCAGCAGTTCCGAGACCAAATACGAGCAGTACTTC. This gives the protein CASSSETKYEQYF.

At least ten counts were recorded for this clonotype. The CDR3 region is CASSLVQSVGELFF. The CDR3 coding sequence is TGTGCCAGCAGCTTAGTCCAGTCCGTCGGGGAGCTGTTTTTT. V and J are TRBV5-5 and TRBJ2-2; D unclear. Germline CDR1 is SGHKS and CDR2 is YYEKEE (reference sequence). This CDR3 is 14 amino acids long. V was cut by 2 bases and J by 7 bases, with 12 bases left in between.

The gene calls are TRBV3-1 and TRBJ2-2; D is unresolved. The CDR3 runs 18 residues. In germline, CDR1 is LGHDT, CDR2 YNNKEL (reference sequence). The V and J ends lost 11 bases and 8 bases respectively, with 33 bases between them. The CDR3 here is CASSQDMDPTRLFGELFF. The CDR3 DNA reads TGTGCCTCCAGCCAAGATATGGATCCGACACGGCTTTTTGGGGAGCTGTTTTTT.

As concerns this clonotype: Possible read error: a much larger clone is one base away. The V call is TRBV20-1, the J call TRBJ1-5, with D possibly TRBD1 on 5 matching bases. CDR1 and CDR2 (germline): DFQATT, SNEGSKA (reference sequence). The CDR3 spans 17 residues. The CDR3 region is CCARALVGTDSNQPQHF. CDR3 coding DNA: TGCTGTGCTAGGGCCCTAGTGGGGACTGATAGCAATCAGCCCCAGCATTTT.

This clonotype was counted at least ten times. The V gene is TRBV20-1, the J gene TRBJ2-5, with a weak D call TRBD1 (7 bases). The CDR3 is made up of 12 amino acids. Deletions cut 6 bases from V and 4 bases from J, with 12 bases between. Germline loops: CDR1 DFQATT, CDR2 SNEGSKA (reference sequence). The CDR3 here is CSAGTAGETQYF. The CDR3, as DNA: TGCAGTGCCGGGACAGCGGGAGAGACCCAGTACTTC.

In its sample, this clonotype was seen a few times. This chain links TRBV5-6 with TRBJ2-1, with D unclear. Germline values: CDR1 SGHDT, CDR2 YYEEEE. This CDR3 has 14 residues. V was clipped by 6 bases and J by 0 bases, with 10 bases between them. In DNA form, the CDR3 reads TGTGCCAGCAACGGGCTAAGCTCCTACAATGAGCAGTTCTTC. This translates into CASNGLSSYNEQFF.

This clonotype was seen a handful of times. J is TRBJ2-3 and V is TRBV5-1; the D gene is possibly TRBD2 (6 bases). The CDR3 has 15 residues. V was cut by 4 bases and J by 4 bases, with 16 bases left in between. The germline V gene has CDR1 SGHRS and CDR2 YFSETQ. The CDR3 DNA reads as TGCGCCAGCAGCGTTAGCGGAGGGTCCCCAGATACGCAGTATTTT. It encodes CASSVSGGSPDTQYF.

The rearrangement uses TRBV11-3 and TRBJ1-3; D is possibly TRBD1 (5 bases). Per germline, CDR1 SGHNT and CDR2 YENEEA. The CDR3 covers 14 residues. V was cut by 11 bases and J by 0 bases, with 14 bases left in between. The CDR3 protein is CASGAKSSGNTIYF. The CDR3 region has the DNA TGTGCCTCCGGGGCGAAAAGCTCTGGAAACACCATATATTTT.